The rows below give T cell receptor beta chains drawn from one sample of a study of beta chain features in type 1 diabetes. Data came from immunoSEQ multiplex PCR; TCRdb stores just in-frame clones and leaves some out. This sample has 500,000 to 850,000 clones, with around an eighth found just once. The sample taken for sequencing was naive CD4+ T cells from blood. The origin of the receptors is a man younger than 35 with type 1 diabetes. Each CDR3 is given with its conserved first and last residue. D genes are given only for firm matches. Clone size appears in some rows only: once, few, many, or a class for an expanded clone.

cdr3_nt: TGTGCCAGCAGTGAAACCGGGACTAGCGGTTACTACAATGAGCAGTTCTTC
cdr3_aa: CASSETGTSGYYNEQFF
d_call: TRBD2
v_call: TRBV6-1
clone_size: few
j_call: TRBJ2-1

cdr3_nt: TGTGCCAGCAGCTTGGCCTCCGGGGCCCGAACTGAAGCTTTCTTT
cdr3_aa: CASSLASGARTEAFF
d_call: .
v_call: TRBV5-6
clone_size: .
j_call: TRBJ1-1

cdr3_nt: TGTGCCAGCAGCTTAGTGAGACAGGACAGGTACGAGCAGTACTTC
cdr3_aa: CASSLVRQDRYEQYF
d_call: TRBD1
v_call: TRBV7-2
clone_size: .
j_call: TRBJ2-7

cdr3_nt: TGTGCCAGCGGGAGCGCGAACACCGGGGAGCTGTTTTTT
cdr3_aa: CASGSANTGELFF
d_call: .
v_call: TRBV9
clone_size: few
j_call: TRBJ2-2

cdr3_nt: TGTGCCAGCAGTGGACTAATTACCTACGAGCAGTACTTC
cdr3_aa: CASSGLITYEQYF
d_call: .
v_call: TRBV6-6
clone_size: .
j_call: TRBJ2-7

cdr3_nt: TGTGCCAGCAGCCCCATCCGGCTGCGTATACGTTGGGACATTCAGTACTTC
cdr3_aa: CASSPIRLRIRWDIQYF
d_call: .
v_call: TRBV21-1
clone_size: .
j_call: TRBJ2-4

cdr3_nt: TGCAGCGCCCAAGCTAGGGGCACAGATACGCAGTATTTT
cdr3_aa: CSAQARGTDTQYF
d_call: .
v_call: TRBV29-1
clone_size: .
j_call: TRBJ2-3

cdr3_nt: TGTGCCAGCAGCTTAGGCCCTAGCGGGGGGTCAGATACGCAGTATTTT
cdr3_aa: CASSLGPSGGSDTQYF
d_call: TRBD2
v_call: TRBV7-2
clone_size: few
j_call: TRBJ2-3

cdr3_nt: TGTGCCTGGAGTGTACTGTCGCTTAGCACAGATACGCAGTATTTT
cdr3_aa: CAWSVLSLSTDTQYF
d_call: .
v_call: TRBV30
clone_size: .
j_call: TRBJ2-3

cdr3_nt: TGTGCCTGGATTTACAGCCCAAACACCGGGGAGCTGTTTTTT
cdr3_aa: CAWIYSPNTGELFF
d_call: .
v_call: TRBV30
clone_size: few
j_call: TRBJ2-2

cdr3_nt: TGTGCCAGCAGCCCTGGAGGAGGGGCCGTAAAGACCCAGTACTTC
cdr3_aa: CASSPGGGAVKTQYF
d_call: .
v_call: TRBV7-3
clone_size: few
j_call: TRBJ2-5

cdr3_nt: TGCGCCAGCAGCCCCTGGACCTTTGGAGATACGCAGTATTTT
cdr3_aa: CASSPWTFGDTQYF
d_call: .
v_call: TRBV5-1
clone_size: .
j_call: TRBJ2-3

cdr3_nt: TGTGCCAGCACCATATTGGACAGGGGCGATGGCTACACCTTC
cdr3_aa: CASTILDRGDGYTF
d_call: TRBD1
v_call: TRBV11-1
clone_size: once
j_call: TRBJ1-2

cdr3_nt: TGTGCCAGCAGCTCCACCTTGAAGGGGAGACGTGGCTACACCTTC
cdr3_aa: CASSSTLKGRRGYTF
d_call: .
v_call: TRBV7-6
clone_size: few
j_call: TRBJ1-2

cdr3_nt: TGTGCCATCAGTGAGTCGACAGGGGGATACAATGAGCAGTTCTTC
cdr3_aa: CAISESTGGYNEQFF
d_call: TRBD1
v_call: TRBV10-3
clone_size: few
j_call: TRBJ2-1

cdr3_nt: TGCGCCAGCATCTCACAGGGAGGAGGTGAGCAGTTCTTC
cdr3_aa: CASISQGGGEQFF
d_call: .
v_call: TRBV4-1
clone_size: few
j_call: TRBJ2-1

cdr3_nt: TGCACCAGCAGCCAGAAGTCGACTAGGGAGCGCCTCTACAATGAGCAGTTCTTC
cdr3_aa: CTSSQKSTRERLYNEQFF
d_call: .
v_call: TRBV1
clone_size: .
j_call: TRBJ2-1

cdr3_nt: TGTGCCAGCAGTTACGCGAGGCACACTGAAGCTTTCTTT
cdr3_aa: CASSYARHTEAFF
d_call: .
v_call: TRBV6-5
clone_size: few
j_call: TRBJ1-1

cdr3_nt: TGTGCCAGCAGCGGGGGGTGGACTAGCGGAGGCCAAGAGACCCAGTACTTC
cdr3_aa: CASSGGWTSGGQETQYF
d_call: TRBD2
v_call: TRBV9
clone_size: .
j_call: TRBJ2-5

cdr3_nt: TGTGCCACCTCTGGGCAGGTCGGGGAAAAACTGTTTTTT
cdr3_aa: CATSGQVGEKLFF
d_call: .
v_call: TRBV2
clone_size: few
j_call: TRBJ1-4

cdr3_nt: TGTGCCAGCGGCCGGGACCGACTTTACAATGAGCAGTTCTTC
cdr3_aa: CASGRDRLYNEQFF
d_call: .
v_call: TRBV6-6
clone_size: few
j_call: TRBJ2-1

cdr3_nt: TGTGCCACCAGCCCCCGACGGCCTGGGGGCTACACCTTC
cdr3_aa: CATSPRRPGGYTF
d_call: .
v_call: TRBV15
clone_size: .
j_call: TRBJ1-2

cdr3_nt: TGTGCCAGCAGCCTGACAGGGATTTCGGTGGGTGAGCAGTTCTTC
cdr3_aa: CASSLTGISVGEQFF
d_call: TRBD1
v_call: TRBV7-6
clone_size: .
j_call: TRBJ2-1